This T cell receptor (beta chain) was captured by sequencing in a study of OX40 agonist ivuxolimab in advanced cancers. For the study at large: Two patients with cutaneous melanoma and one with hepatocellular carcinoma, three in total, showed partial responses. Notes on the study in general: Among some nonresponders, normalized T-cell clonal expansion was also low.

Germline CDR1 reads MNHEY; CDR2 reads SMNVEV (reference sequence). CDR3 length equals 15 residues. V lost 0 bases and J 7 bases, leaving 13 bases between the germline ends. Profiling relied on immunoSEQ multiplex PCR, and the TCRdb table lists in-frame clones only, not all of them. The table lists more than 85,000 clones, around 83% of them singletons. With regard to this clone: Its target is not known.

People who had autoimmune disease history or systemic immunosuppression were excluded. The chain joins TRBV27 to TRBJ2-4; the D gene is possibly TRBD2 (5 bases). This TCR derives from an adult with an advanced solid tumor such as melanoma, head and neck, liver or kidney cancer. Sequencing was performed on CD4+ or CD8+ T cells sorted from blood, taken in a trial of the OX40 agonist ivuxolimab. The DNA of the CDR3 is TGTGCCAGCAGTTTATCAAGAGGGAACCGCAACATTCAGTACTTC. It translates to CASSLSRGNRNIQYF.